This passage covers 2 T cell receptor beta chains from one sample sequenced in a study of T cell responses to AZD1222 COVID-19 vaccine. Measured with immunoSEQ multiplex PCR; TCRdb has only the in-frame clones, and not every one. The table shows 90,000 to 110,000 clones, with roughly 90% occurring only once. This material consisted of peripheral blood, taken on day 0 of AZD1222 vaccination. Receptors were obtained from an adult in good health.

This CDR3 is CAISPGPPPGANIQYF. For the CDR3, the DNA is TGTGCCATCAGTCCCGGGCCCCCCCCGGGGGCTAACATTCAGTACTTC. The chain is built from TRBV10-3 and TRBJ2-4; the D gene could be TRBD1 or TRBD2 (6 bases each). V gave up 5 bases and J gave up 7 bases, with 21 bases separating them. The CDR3 extends over 16 amino acids. Germline V CDR1 and CDR2: ENHRY, SYGVKD.

The chain employs TRBV19 and TRBJ1-1; 12 bases map to TRBD1. In germline, CDR1 is LNHDA, CDR2 SQIVND (reference sequence). J was trimmed by 1 base and V by 3 bases; bases with no gene match: 6. This CDR3 comprises 17 residues. The CDR3 loop reads CASSIAPGQGANTEAFF. Here the CDR3 DNA reads TGTGCCAGTAGTATCGCCCCGGGACAGGGGGCGAACACTGAAGCTTTCTTT.